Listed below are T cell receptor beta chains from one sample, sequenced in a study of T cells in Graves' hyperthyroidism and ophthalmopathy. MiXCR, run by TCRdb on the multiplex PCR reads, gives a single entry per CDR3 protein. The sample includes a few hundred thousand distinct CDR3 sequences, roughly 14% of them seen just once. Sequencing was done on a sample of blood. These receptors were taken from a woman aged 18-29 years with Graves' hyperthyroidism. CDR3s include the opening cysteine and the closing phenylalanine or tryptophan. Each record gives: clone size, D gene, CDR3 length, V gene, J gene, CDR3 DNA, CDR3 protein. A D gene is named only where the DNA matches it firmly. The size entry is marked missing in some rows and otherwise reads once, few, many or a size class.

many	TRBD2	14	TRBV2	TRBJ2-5	TGTGCCAGCCCACCGGGACTAGCCGGGGAGACCCAGTACTTC	CASPPGLAGETQYF
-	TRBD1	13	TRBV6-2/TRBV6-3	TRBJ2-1	TGTGCCAGCAGTTACGGGCGGGACAGGGAGCAGTTCTTC	CASSYGRDREQFF
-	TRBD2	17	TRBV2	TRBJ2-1	TGCGCCAGCAGCCAAGTCCCAGGGACTAGACGGGAAGATGAGCAGTTCTTC	CASSQVPGTRREDEQFF
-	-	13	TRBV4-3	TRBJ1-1	TGCGCCAGCAGCCAAGAAACGAGAGCGGAAGCTTTCTTT	CASSQETRAEAFF
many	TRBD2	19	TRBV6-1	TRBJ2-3	TGTGCCAGCAGTTCCCTAGGACTAGTAAACGCCGCTAGCACAGATACGCAGTATTTT	CASSSLGLVNAASTDTQYF
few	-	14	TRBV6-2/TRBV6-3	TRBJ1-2	TGTGCCAGCAGTTCCCTACGCGAGAACTATGGCTACACCTTC	CASSSLRENYGYTF
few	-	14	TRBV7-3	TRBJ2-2	TGTGCCAGCAGCCCAGGGTTGGACACCGGGGAGCTGTTTTTT	CASSPGLDTGELFF
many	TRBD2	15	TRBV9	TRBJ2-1	TGTGCCAGCAGCGTAGGACTAGCCGACTGGGATGAGCAGTTCTTC	CASSVGLADWDEQFF
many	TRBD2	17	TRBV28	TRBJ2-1	TGTGCCAGCAGTTTATTGGGACTAGCGGACAAGTACAATGAGCAGTTCTTC	CASSLLGLADKYNEQFF
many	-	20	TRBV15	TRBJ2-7	TGTGCCACCAGCAGAGATCTCCGCGCCCCACACAGGGCTGGCTTGGACGAGCAGTACTTC	CATSRDLRAPHRAGLDEQYF
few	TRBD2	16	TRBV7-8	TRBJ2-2	TGTGCCAGCAGCTTAAGGCTAGCGGGAGGGCTCGGGGAGCTGTTTTTT	CASSLRLAGGLGELFF
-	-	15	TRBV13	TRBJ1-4	TGTGCCAGCAGCGCCCGGGGGGGCGTTAATGAAAAACTGTTTTTT	CASSARGGVNEKLFF
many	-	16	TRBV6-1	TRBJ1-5	TGTGCCAGCAGTACTGGGTCCCAGGGACCTTATCAGCCCCAGCATTTT	CASSTGSQGPYQPQHF
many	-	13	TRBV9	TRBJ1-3	TGTGCCAGCAGCGTAGTGGGGGGAAACACCATATATTTT	CASSVVGGNTIYF
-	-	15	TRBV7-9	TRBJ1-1	TGTGCCAGCAGCCCACTGGTAGGATTGGGCACTGAAGCTTTCTTT	CASSPLVGLGTEAFF
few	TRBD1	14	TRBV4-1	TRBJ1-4	TGCGCCAGCAGCCGGGGACAGTTTGATGAAAAACTGTTTTTT	CASSRGQFDEKLFF
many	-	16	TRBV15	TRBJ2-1	TGTGCCACCAGCAGAGAGCGGCTAAGCTCCTACAATGAGCAGTTCTTC	CATSRERLSSYNEQFF
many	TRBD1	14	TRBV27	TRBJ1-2	TGTGCCAGCAGTTCGACAGGGGGCGGCGGTGGCTACACCTTC	CASSSTGGGGGYTF
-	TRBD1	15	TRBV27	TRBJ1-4	TGTGCCAGCAGTTGGACAGGGGGGAATAATGAAAAACTGTTTTTT	CASSWTGGNNEKLFF
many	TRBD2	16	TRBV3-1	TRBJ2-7	TGTGCCAGCAGCCAAGTTAGGACTAGCCGACGCTACGAGCAGTACTTC	CASSQVRTSRRYEQYF
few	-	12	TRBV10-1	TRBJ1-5	TGCGCCAGCAGTGAGACGGGCCAGCCCCAGCATTTT	CASSETGQPQHF
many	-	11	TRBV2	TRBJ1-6	TGTGCCAGCAGTGTAGGTGTCCCCCTCCACTTT	CASSVGVPLHF
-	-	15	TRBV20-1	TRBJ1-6	TGCAGTGCTAGAGATCCAGGGATATATAATTCACCCCTCCACTTT	CSARDPGIYNSPLHF
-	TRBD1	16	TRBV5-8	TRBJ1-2	TGTGCCAGCAGCCCCGTAGTTACAGGGGCTAACTATGGCTACACCTTC	CASSPVVTGANYGYTF
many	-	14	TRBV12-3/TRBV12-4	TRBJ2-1	TGTGCCAGCAGTCCTAACAGGAGAAACAATGAGCAGTTCTTC	CASSPNRRNNEQFF
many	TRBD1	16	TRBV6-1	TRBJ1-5	TGTGCCAGCAGTCCAAACAGGGGATTCAGGAATCAGCCCCAGCATTTT	CASSPNRGFRNQPQHF
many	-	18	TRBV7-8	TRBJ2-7	TGTGCCAGCAGCCCCTTCATGCGGCCTCCAACTAAACGATACGAGCAGTACTTC	CASSPFMRPPTKRYEQYF
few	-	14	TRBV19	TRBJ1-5	TGTGCCAGTAGTCACCAACAGGGTCGGCAGCCCCAGCATTTT	CASSHQQGRQPQHF
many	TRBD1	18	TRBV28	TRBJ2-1	TGTGCCAGCAGTCCTTCCTCCGGGACAGGGGCTTGGACCCTTGAGCAGTTCTTC	CASSPSSGTGAWTLEQFF
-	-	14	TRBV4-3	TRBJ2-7	TGCGCCAGCAGCCAAGGATCTTACTCCTACGAGCAGTACTTC	CASSQGSYSYEQYF
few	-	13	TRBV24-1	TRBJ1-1	TGTGCCACCAGTGATAAGGGGGACGCTGAAGCTTTCTTT	CATSDKGDAEAFF
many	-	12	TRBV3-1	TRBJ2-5	TGTGCCAGCAGCCCCAGTACCCGTTACCAGTACTTC	CASSPSTRYQYF
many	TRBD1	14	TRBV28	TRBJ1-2	TGTGCCAGCAGTTCACAACAGGGGAACTATGGCTACACCTTC	CASSSQQGNYGYTF
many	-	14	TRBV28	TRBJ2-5	TGTGCCAGCAGAGGGGCCGGGGGTTGGGAGACCCAGTACTTC	CASRGAGGWETQYF
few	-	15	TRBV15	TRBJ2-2	TGTGCCACCAGCAGAGTCGACAGCTCCACCGGGGAGCTGTTTTTT	CATSRVDSSTGELFF
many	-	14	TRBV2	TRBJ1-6	TGTGCCAGCAGTTACAGTGCTCTAGGGTCACCCCTCCACTTT	CASSYSALGSPLHF
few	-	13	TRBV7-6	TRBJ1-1	TGTGCCAGCAGCCCCGGGGAAAGGCTCGAAGCTTTCTTT	CASSPGERLEAFF
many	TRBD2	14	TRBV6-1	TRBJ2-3	TGTGCCAGCACCGTCGGACTAGCGTCGGATACGCAGTATTTT	CASTVGLASDTQYF
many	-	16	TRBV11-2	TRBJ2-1	TGTGCCAGCAGCTTAGTTGGCCAGGGAAGGTACAATGAGCAGTTCTTC	CASSLVGQGRYNEQFF
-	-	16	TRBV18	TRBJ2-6	TGTGCCAGCTCACCACCCGCGGCTGTTGGGGCCAACGTCCTGACTTTC	CASSPPAAVGANVLTF
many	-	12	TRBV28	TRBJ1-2	TGTGCCAGCAAAACCAGCCTAGGGGGCTACACCTTC	CASKTSLGGYTF
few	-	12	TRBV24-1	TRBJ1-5	TGTGCCACATCGGGCGGCAATCAGCCCCAGCATTTT	CATSGGNQPQHF
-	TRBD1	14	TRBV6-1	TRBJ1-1	TGTGCCAGCAGTTTAGACAGGGGGGGAAATGAAGCTTTCTTT	CASSLDRGGNEAFF
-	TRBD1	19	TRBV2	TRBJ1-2	TGTGCCAGCACTCCGGACAGGGGGCGCATGAGTGCCCTCCCTTATGGCTACACCTTC	CASTPDRGRMSALPYGYTF